The next 17 T cell receptor beta chains were all read from a single sample in a study of blood T cell repertoires in COVID-19. Measured with immunoSEQ multiplex PCR; TCRdb has only the in-frame clones, and not every one. The table has about 160,000 clones, about 81% seen once. The sequencing sample was made of peripheral blood. The receptors stem from a man aged 55 to 70 with active or convalescent COVID-19.

This chain uses TRBV6-5 with TRBJ2-2, with TRBD1 matching 8 bases. There are 14 residues in the CDR3. CDR1 and CDR2 from the germline V gene are MNHEY and SVGAGI. J gave up 4 bases and V 6 bases, and 4 bases lay outside the gene matches. The CDR3: CASSQGQGTGELFF. DNA for the CDR3: TGTGCCAGCAGCCAAGGACAGGGCACCGGGGAGCTGTTTTTT.

The genes are TRBV18 and TRBJ2-1, with D unresolved. The germline V gene has CDR1 KGHSH and CDR2 LQKENI. The CDR3 is 16 residues long. The V end was cut by 0 bases, the J end by 2 bases, with 11 bases between. The CDR3 reads CASSPPAEMAYNEQFF. CDR3 DNA: TGTGCCAGCTCACCACCGGCGGAGATGGCCTACAATGAGCAGTTCTTC.

The rearrangement uses TRBV19 and TRBJ2-7; TRBD2 matches 11 bases. Trimming at V came to 5 bases and at J to 2 bases, leaving 17 bases not matched to a gene. The CDR3 length is 19 residues. The germline CDR1 and CDR2 sequences are LNHDA and SQIVND (reference sequence). DNA of the CDR3: TGTGCCAGTAGTCCCTATGTATCTAGCGGGAGGACGATAACCTACGAGCAGTACTTC. Amino acids: CASSPYVSSGRTITYEQYF.

This chain uses TRBV29-1 with TRBJ2-3; D call uncertain. Per the germline V gene, CDR1 is SQVTM and CDR2 is ANQGSEA. The germline V and J ends were trimmed by 6 bases and 2 bases, with 12 bases remaining between them. The CDR3 runs 13 residues. CDR3 sequence (DNA): TGCAGCGTATCACAGTCGCCCACAGATACGCAGTATTTT. Encoded protein: CSVSQSPTDTQYF.

This clone has only a few counts. The genes are TRBV3-1 (or the pseudogene TRBV3-2) and TRBJ1-3, with D tentatively TRBD1 (5 bases). Between the trimmed V and J ends, which lost 3 bases and 0 bases, there was a span of 12 bases. The CDR3 length is 16 residues. Germline CDR1 and CDR2: LGHDT and YNNKEL (reference sequence). CDR3 protein: CASSHGMGGSGNTIYF. CDR3 sequence (DNA): TGTGCCAGCAGCCATGGGATGGGGGGCTCTGGAAACACCATATATTTT.

Remarks on this clone: One junction end disagrees with the germline gene, perhaps due to a read error. The chain has TRBV7-7 and TRBJ2-1; 12 nucleotides match TRBD2. Germline V lookup: CDR1 SSHAT, CDR2 FNYEAQ (reference sequence). CDR3 size: 16 residues. The CDR3: CASSLLAGGPLNEQFF. The CDR3 nucleotides read TGTGCTAGCAGCCTACTAGCGGGAGGTCCCCTCAATGAGCAGTTCTTC. The whole variable domain, remainder taken from reference TRBV7-7 and TRBJ2-1, is GAGVSQSPRYKVTKRGQDVTLRCDPISSHATLYWYQQALGQGPEFLTYFNYEAQPDKSGLPSDRFSAERPEGSISTLTIQRTEQRDSAMYRCASSLLAGGPLNEQFFGPGTRLTVL.

The V and J genes are TRBV7-2 and TRBJ2-2; 11 bases agree with TRBD2. Germline loops: CDR1 SGHTA, CDR2 FQGNSA. V trimming: 4 bases; J trimming: 2 bases; junction bases outside the gene matches: 6. The CDR3 runs to 17 residues. CDR3 amino acids: CASSSRGTSGNTGELFF. CDR3 DNA sequence: TGTGCCAGCAGCTCGAGAGGGACTAGCGGAAACACCGGGGAGCTGTTTTTT.

The chain couples TRBV6-6 to TRBJ2-7; D uncertain. Germline V gene data show CDR1 as MNHNY and CDR2 as SVGAGI (reference sequence). This CDR3 has 13 residues. V lost 1 base, J lost 5 bases, and 9 bases lay in between. CDR3 sequence (DNA): TGTGCCAGCAGTTACTATAGGAGAAACGAGCAGTACTTC. As protein: CASSYYRRNEQYF.

This chain uses TRBV11-2 with TRBJ2-3; 8 nucleotides align to TRBD2. CDR3 length: 15 residues. V shed 5 bases and J 2 bases; nucleotides not matched to a gene: 6. Germline V gene data show CDR1 as SGHAT and CDR2 as FQNNGV. The CDR3 loop is CASSPRGAITDTQYF. CDR3 in DNA: TGTGCCAGCAGCCCGCGGGGGGCGATCACAGATACGCAGTATTTT.

This chain joins TRBV6-5 and TRBJ1-3; the D gene is possibly TRBD1 (6 bases). The germline V and J ends were trimmed by 5 bases and 2 bases, with 10 bases remaining between them. This CDR3 spans 14 amino acids. CDR1 is MNHEY, CDR2 SVGAGI, per germline. The CDR3 DNA sequence: TGTGCCAGCAGTCAGACAGGAGCTGGAAACACCATATATTTT. Translation: CASSQTGAGNTIYF.

CDR3 residues: CASSQMFDGQPQHF. As DNA, the CDR3 is TGTGCCAGCAGCCAAATGTTCGACGGGCAGCCCCAGCATTTT. J is TRBJ1-5 and V is TRBV6-6; D unclear. The CDR3 extends over 14 amino acids. Germline V gene lookup returns CDR1 MNHNY and CDR2 SVGAGI (reference sequence). With 6 bases removed from V and 7 bases from J, the gap between germline ends came to 16 bases.

The V call is TRBV5-6, the J call TRBJ2-5, with TRBD1 identical over 7 bases. The CDR3 extends over 15 amino acids. Per germline, CDR1 SGHDT and CDR2 YYEEEE. V gave up 3 bases and J gave up 4 bases; unmatched junction bases: 9. In DNA form, the CDR3 reads TGTGCCAGCAGCTACACCACCGGGACAGTAGAGACCCAGTACTTC. This gives the protein CASSYTTGTVETQYF.

The CDR3 DNA follows: TGTGCCAGCAGCCCCAGGGTCAACTATGGCTACACCTTC. Translating it yields CASSPRVNYGYTF. The V and J genes are TRBV5-6 and TRBJ1-2, with a weak D call TRBD1 (5 bases). The CDR3 is 13 amino acids. The V and J ends lost 4 bases and 2 bases respectively, with 9 bases between them. Germline-derived CDR1 and CDR2 are SGHDT and YYEEEE. Supplemented by reference TRBV5-6 and TRBJ1-2, the full variable domain reads DAGVTQSPTHLIKTRGQQVTLRCSPKSGHDTVSWYQQALGQGPQFIFQYYEEEERQRGNFPDRFSGHQFPNYSSELNVNALLLGDSALYLCASSPRVNYGYTFGSGTRLTVV.

This clone appeared a single time. V usage is TRBV19 and J usage is TRBJ1-1, with D uncertain. V lost 3 bases and J 11 bases, leaving 16 bases between the germline ends. Germline V CDR1 and CDR2: LNHDA, SQIVND (reference sequence). This CDR3 has 13 residues. CDR3: CASSMVPNTGAFF. The CDR3 DNA sequence: TGTGCCAGTAGTATGGTGCCTAACACGGGGGCTTTCTTT.

The chain carries TRBV5-1 and TRBJ1-1; 8 bases match TRBD1. The J segment lost 6 bases and the V segment lost 3 bases, leaving 10 bases of the junction unmatched. The germline gives CDR1 SGHRS, CDR2 YFSETQ. CDR3 length: 15 amino acids. The chain's CDR3 is CASSSQGGQGAEAFF. The CDR3 nucleotides are TGCGCCAGCAGCTCACAGGGGGGTCAAGGCGCTGAAGCTTTCTTT.

The chain is built from TRBV10-2 and TRBJ2-1; 8 bases line up with TRBD2. The V segment lost 2 bases and the J segment 8 bases; nucleotides outside the gene matches: 5. The CDR3 is 14 residues long. CDR1 WSHSY and CDR2 SAAADI come from the germline V gene. The CDR3 nucleotides are TGCGCCAGCAGTGAGGGGACTAGATCCGATGAGCAGTTCTTC. Encoded protein: CASSEGTRSDEQFF.

This rearrangement joins TRBV4-1 to TRBJ2-7; D unresolved. Germline V gene sequence: CDR1 MGHRA, CDR2 YSYEKL. V gave up 1 base and J gave up 1 base, with 14 bases separating them. This CDR3 region has 16 residues. The chain's CDR3 is CASSQVLAAASYEQYF. The CDR3 DNA reads TGCGCCAGCAGCCAAGTACTTGCGGCTGCGTCCTACGAGCAGTACTTC.